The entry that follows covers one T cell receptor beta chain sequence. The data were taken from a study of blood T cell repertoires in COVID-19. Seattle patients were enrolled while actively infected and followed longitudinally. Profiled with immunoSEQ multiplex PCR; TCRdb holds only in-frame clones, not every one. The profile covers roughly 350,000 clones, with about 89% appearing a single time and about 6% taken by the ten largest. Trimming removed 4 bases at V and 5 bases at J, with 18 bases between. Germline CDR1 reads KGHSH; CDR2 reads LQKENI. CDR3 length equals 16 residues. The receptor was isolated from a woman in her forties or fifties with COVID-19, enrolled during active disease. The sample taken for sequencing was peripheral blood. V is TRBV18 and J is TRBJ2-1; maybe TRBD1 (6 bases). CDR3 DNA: TGTGCCAGCTCACTCCGAATGGGGGCTTTAGACAATGAGCAGTTCTTC. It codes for CASSLRMGALDNEQFF.